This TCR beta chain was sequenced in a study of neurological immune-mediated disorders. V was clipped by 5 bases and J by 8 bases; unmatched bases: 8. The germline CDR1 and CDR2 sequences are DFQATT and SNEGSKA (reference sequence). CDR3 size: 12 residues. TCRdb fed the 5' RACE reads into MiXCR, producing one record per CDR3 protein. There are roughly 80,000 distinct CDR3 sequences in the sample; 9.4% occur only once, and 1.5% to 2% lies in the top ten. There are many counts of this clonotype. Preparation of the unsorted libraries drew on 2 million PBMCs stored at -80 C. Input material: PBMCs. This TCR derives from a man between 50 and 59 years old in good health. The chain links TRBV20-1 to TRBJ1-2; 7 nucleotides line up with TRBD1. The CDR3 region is CSALRQGQGYTF. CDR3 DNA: TGCAGTGCTCTCCGACAGGGTCAGGGCTACACCTTC.